These 22 T cell receptor beta chains were sequenced from one sample in a study of control samples from healthy donors and cancer patients. TCRdb's copy holds only in-frame clones and misses some; the assay was immunoSEQ multiplex PCR. Of some 99,000 clones listed, around nine tenths are singletons. The specimen was blood. These receptors originate from a human donor in good health. The donor label of this sample is uncertain.

The chain links TRBV5-1 to TRBJ2-2; D is tentatively TRBD1 or TRBD2 (6 bases each). V was shortened by 0 bases and J by 5 bases, with 8 bases between the two germline ends. CDR3 length: 14 residues. Germline V lookup: CDR1 SGHRS, CDR2 YFSETQ. The CDR3: CASSLEGGTGELFF. The CDR3 coding sequence is TGCGCCAGCAGCTTGGAAGGGGGGACCGGGGAGCTGTTTTTT.

The chain couples TRBV10-3 to TRBJ1-6, with D perhaps matching TRBD1 (5 bases). The CDR3 spans 14 residues. Germline CDR1 ENHRY, CDR2 SYGVKD. Trimming took off 7 bases at V and 5 bases at J, with 12 bases between the two ends. This CDR3 reads CAINEDRDNSPLHF. For the CDR3, the DNA is TGTGCCATCAACGAAGACAGAGATAATTCACCCCTCCACTTT.

The rearrangement links TRBV19 to TRBJ1-5, with D maybe TRBD1 (5 bases). Trimming shortened V by 7 bases and J by 6 bases, and 13 bases separated the two germline ends. Germline assignment: CDR1 LNHDA and CDR2 SQIVND (reference sequence). CDR3 length: 13 amino acids. DNA for the CDR3: TGTGCCAGTATCGCGAGGAGGGGTCAGCCCCAGCATTTT. Its translation is CASIARRGQPQHF. Filled out from reference TRBV19 and TRBJ1-5, the complete variable domain reads DGGITQSPKYLFRKEGQNVTLSCEQNLNHDAMYWYRQDPGQGLRLIYYSQIVNDFQKGDIAEGYSVSREKKESFPLTVTSAQKNPTAFYLCASIARRGQPQHFGDGTRLSIL.

This chain links TRBV27 with TRBJ1-5; 7 positions match TRBD1. Germline lookup yields CDR1 MNHEY and CDR2 SMNVEV (reference sequence). The CDR3 has 16 residues. J gave up 1 base and V 5 bases, and 8 bases lay outside the gene matches. The chain's CDR3 is CASSPIGQESNQPQHF. CDR3 sequence (DNA): TGTGCCAGCAGTCCCATAGGACAGGAGAGCAATCAGCCCCAGCATTTT.

The chain combines TRBV4-2 with TRBJ1-2; D is ambiguous. V was shortened by 0 bases and J by 8 bases, with 16 bases between the two germline ends. Germline CDR1 is LGHNA and CDR2 is YNFKEQ. This CDR3 comprises 15 residues. The CDR3 protein is CASSQDLDPRPGYTF. CDR3 coding DNA: TGTGCCAGCAGCCAAGATCTAGACCCGCGTCCCGGCTACACCTTC.

The chain links TRBV19 to TRBJ1-5; the D gene is possibly TRBD1 (5 bases). This CDR3 spans 15 amino acids. Trimming took 3 bases from V and 2 from J, leaving 11 bases between them. The germline gives CDR1 LNHDA, CDR2 SQIVND (reference sequence). The CDR3 coding sequence is TGTGCCAGTAGTATGGGGGTGGGGGGCAATCAGCCCCAGCATTTT. It yields the protein CASSMGVGGNQPQHF.

V and J are TRBV15 and TRBJ1-1; 7 bases align to TRBD1. There are 16 residues in the CDR3. The germline gives CDR1 LNHNV, CDR2 YYDKDF (reference sequence). V shed 8 bases and J 3 bases; nucleotides not matched to a gene: 15. The CDR3 coding sequence is TGTGCCACCCAACCGCCCGAACAGGGGAGGGACACTGAAGCTTTCTTT. Protein sequence: CATQPPEQGRDTEAFF.

This chain uses TRBV19 with TRBJ2-2; 9 bases align to TRBD1. Germline V CDR1 and CDR2: LNHDA, SQIVND (reference sequence). The trim removed 4 bases at V and 5 bases at J, leaving 8 bases unmatched. The CDR3 consists of 16 residues. The CDR3 sequence is CASSKPGQGLTGELFF. The CDR3 bases are TGTGCCAGTAGTAAACCGGGACAGGGTCTGACCGGGGAGCTGTTTTTT.

The chain couples TRBV12-5 to TRBJ2-2; a possible D gene is TRBD2 (7 bases). The CDR3 covers 17 residues. Trimming removed 7 bases at V and 4 bases at J, with 22 bases between. The germline CDR1 and CDR2 sequences are LGHNT and FRNRAP. The CDR3 is CASALTRGGVVTGELFF. CDR3 bases: TGTGCTAGTGCCCTGACGAGGGGGGGAGTAGTCACCGGGGAGCTGTTTTTT.

The V and J genes are TRBV11-2 and TRBJ2-7; 7 nucleotides match TRBD2. The CDR3 is made up of 15 amino acids. Germline V gene data show CDR1 as SGHAT and CDR2 as FQNNGV. V was clipped by 5 bases and J by 4 bases; unmatched bases: 11. CDR3 sequence (DNA): TGTGCCAGCAGCCCCCAGCTACTAGCGTATTACGAGCAGTACTTC. This codes for CASSPQLLAYYEQYF.

The J gene is TRBJ1-1, the V gene TRBV10-3; D is possibly TRBD1 (6 bases). Trimming took 6 bases from V and 1 from J, leaving 9 bases between them. CDR1 and CDR2 (germline): ENHRY, SYGVKD. The CDR3 runs to 13 residues. CDR3 sequence (DNA): TGTGCCATCAGGAAGACAGGGAACACTGAAGCTTTCTTT. It specifies CAIRKTGNTEAFF.

V usage is TRBV24-1 and J usage is TRBJ2-1; 9 bases are a match to TRBD2. This CDR3 spans 17 amino acids. Looked up from germline, CDR1 is KGHDR and CDR2 is SFDVKD. The junction had 13 bases not matched to a gene; V was cut back by 2 bases and J by 9 bases. CDR3 sequence: CATSDSPGAGGFFEQFF. Here the CDR3 DNA reads TGTGCCACCAGTGATTCCCCAGGTGCGGGGGGGTTTTTTGAGCAGTTCTTC.

The chain recombines TRBV19 with TRBJ2-2; the D is unclear. Deletions cut 3 bases from V and 7 bases from J, with 12 bases between. The CDR3 spans 14 residues. The germline V gene has CDR1 LNHDA and CDR2 SQIVND (reference sequence). CDR3 sequence (DNA): TGTGCCAGTAGTATCGGCAGGTCTAGCGGGGAGCTGTTTTTT. This codes for CASSIGRSSGELFF.

CDR3: CASSLGVEQFF. The CDR3 DNA reads as TGTGCCAGCAGTTTGGGGGTTGAGCAGTTCTTC. The chain links TRBV12-3 or TRBV12-4 to TRBJ2-1; TRBD1 or TRBD2 may be the D gene (5 bases each). This CDR3 has 11 amino acids. V lost 3 bases, J lost 9 bases, and 6 bases lay in between.

This chain connects TRBV6-5 to TRBJ1-1; D possibly corresponds to TRBD1 (6 bases). This CDR3 contains 16 residues. Trimming removed 0 bases at V and 7 bases at J, with 18 bases between. Germline CDR1 is MNHEY and CDR2 is SVGAGI. The CDR3 spells CASSYSPARTDSEAFF. CDR3 nucleotide sequence: TGTGCCAGCAGTTACTCCCCTGCCCGGACAGATAGTGAAGCTTTCTTT.

This chain connects TRBV2 to TRBJ2-5; 7 bases align to TRBD2. The germline V gene encodes CDR1 SNHLY and CDR2 FYNNEI. CDR3 length: 13 residues. Trimming at V came to 5 bases and at J to 5 bases, leaving 5 bases not matched to a gene. The CDR3 loop is CASSRTSWETQYF. The CDR3 DNA sequence: TGTGCCAGCAGTAGGACTAGTTGGGAGACCCAGTACTTC.

This clone was observed a few times. The J gene is TRBJ1-2, the V gene TRBV5-1; no firm D call. Germline CDR1 reads SGHRS; CDR2 reads YFSETQ. The CDR3 covers 14 residues. V dropped 0 bases and J dropped 8 bases, with 14 bases sitting between them. CDR3 residues: CASSLEGPLRGYTF. CDR3 nucleotides: TGCGCCAGCAGCTTGGAAGGGCCGTTAAGGGGCTACACCTTC. Variable domain in full (rest from reference TRBV5-1 and TRBJ1-2): KAGVTQTPRYLIKTRGQQVTLSCSPISGHRSVSWYQQTPGQGLQFLFEYFSETQRNKGNFPGRFSGRQFSNSRSEMNVSTLELGDSALYLCASSLEGPLRGYTFGSGTRLTVV.

V gene TRBV7-2 combines with J gene TRBJ2-1, with D tentatively TRBD1 (6 bases). This CDR3 is built from 15 residues. V was trimmed by 0 bases and J by 10 bases, leaving 16 bases between them. The V gene's germline CDR1 is SGHTA and CDR2 FQGNSA. CDR3 bases: TGTGCCAGCAGCTTAGCCCAAATACAGGGCGCGGAGCAGTTCTTC. Protein: CASSLAQIQGAEQFF.

The rearrangement links TRBV29-1 to TRBJ1-4; D is perhaps TRBD1 (5 bases). Germline CDR1 and CDR2: SQVTM and ANQGSEA. V dropped 1 base and J dropped 7 bases, with 10 bases sitting between them. The CDR3 extends over 13 amino acids. CDR3 sequence reads: CSVEARESEKLFF. In DNA form, the CDR3 reads TGCAGCGTTGAAGCCAGGGAGAGTGAAAAACTGTTTTTT.

The V call is TRBV7-8, the J call TRBJ1-1; D might be TRBD1 (5 bases). Germline V lookup: CDR1 SGHVS, CDR2 FQNEAQ. This CDR3 spans 14 amino acids. With 7 bases removed from V and 4 bases from J, the gap between germline ends came to 16 bases. The CDR3 nucleotides read TGTGCCAGCACCTTGGGAGGGACGGGCACTGAAGCTTTCTTT. It is translated as CASTLGGTGTEAFF.

The genes are TRBV27 and TRBJ2-7; D is unclear. Trimming took 3 bases from V and 0 from J, leaving 6 bases between them. The CDR3 contains 13 residues. Germline V gives CDR1 MNHEY, CDR2 SMNVEV (reference sequence). The CDR3 DNA sequence: TGTGCCAGCAGTTTTGCAGTCTCCTACGAGCAGTACTTC. Residues: CASSFAVSYEQYF.

This chain joins TRBV27 and TRBJ1-2, with a possible D match to TRBD1 (5 bases). This CDR3 spans 15 amino acids. V lost 10 bases, J lost 4 bases, and 22 bases lay in between. Germline CDR1 is MNHEY and CDR2 is SMNVEV (reference sequence). CDR3 sequence: CATSGQGSSSYGYTF. Written as DNA, the CDR3 is TGTGCCACCTCAGGGCAGGGCTCTTCCTCCTATGGCTACACCTTC.